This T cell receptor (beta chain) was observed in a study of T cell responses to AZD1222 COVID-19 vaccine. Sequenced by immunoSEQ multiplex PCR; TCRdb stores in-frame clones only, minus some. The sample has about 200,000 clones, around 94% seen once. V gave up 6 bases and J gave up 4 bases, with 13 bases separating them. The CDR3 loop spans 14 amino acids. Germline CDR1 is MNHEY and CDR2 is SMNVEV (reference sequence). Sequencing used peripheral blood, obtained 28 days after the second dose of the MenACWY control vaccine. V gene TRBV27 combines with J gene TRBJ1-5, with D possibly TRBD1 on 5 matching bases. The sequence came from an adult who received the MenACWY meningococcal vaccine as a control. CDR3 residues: CASSRGQGNQPQHF. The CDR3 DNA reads TGTGCCAGCAGCCGCGGGCAGGGTAATCAGCCCCAGCATTTT.